Listed below are T cell receptor beta chains from one sample, sequenced in a study of blood T cell repertoires in COVID-19. Sequencing was performed with immunoSEQ multiplex PCR; in TCRdb, only in-frame clones are kept and a portion is missing. The sample lists around 56,000 clones; less than 85% were seen once. The sequencing input was peripheral blood. The receptors were sampled from a woman in her forties or fifties with active or convalescent COVID-19. The CDR3 runs from the conserved cysteine through the conserved F or W. A D gene is named only where the DNA matches it firmly. Rows may omit the clone size; those that give it use once, few, many or a size class.

cdr3_aa cdr3_nt v_call cdr3_length clone_size j_call d_call
CASSYMIAGSYEQYF TGTGCCAGCAGTTACATGATAGCGGGTTCCTACGAGCAGTACTTC TRBV6-6 15 NA TRBJ2-7 TRBD2
CASSPPNGQVDGYTF TGTGCCAGCTCACCACCGAATGGGCAGGTCGATGGCTACACCTTC TRBV18 15 NA TRBJ1-2 NA
CASSSSGSGNEQFF TGTGCCAGCAGTTCCAGCGGGAGCGGCAATGAGCAGTTCTTC TRBV6-5 14 NA TRBJ2-1 TRBD2
CASSLKGQPPSTDTQYF TGCGCCAGCAGCTTGAAGGGACAGCCCCCAAGCACAGATACGCAGTATTTT TRBV5-1 17 once TRBJ2-3 TRBD1
CASSLGGGVGNEQYF TGTGCCAGCAGCTTAGGGGGGGGAGTGGGGAACGAGCAGTACTTC TRBV7-8 15 few TRBJ2-7 TRBD2
CASSDRTGWNQPQHF TGTGCCAGCAGCGACCGGACAGGCTGGAATCAGCCCCAGCATTTT TRBV2 15 NA TRBJ1-5 TRBD1
CASSLTSGSEDEQFF TGTGCCAGCAGCTTGACTAGCGGGAGTGAGGATGAGCAGTTCTTC TRBV7-9 15 few TRBJ2-1 TRBD2
CASSSLTLSYEQYF TGTGCCAGCAGTTCACTTACTCTGTCCTACGAGCAGTACTTC TRBV28 14 NA TRBJ2-7 NA
CASSLLGTASNEQFF TGTGCCAGCAGCTTATTGGGGACAGCCTCCAATGAGCAGTTCTTC TRBV7-8 15 once TRBJ2-1 TRBD1
CATSAAGLAGGLLEQYF TGCGCCACCAGTGCTGCGGGACTAGCGGGAGGCTTGCTCGAGCAGTACTTC TRBV10-2 17 NA TRBJ2-7 TRBD2
CASRLAGAYEQYF TGTGCCAGTAGACTAGCGGGAGCCTACGAGCAGTACTTC TRBV19 13 NA TRBJ2-7 TRBD2
CASSPGTGGEKLFF TGCGCCAGCAGCCCCGGGACAGGGGGTGAAAAACTGTTTTTT TRBV5-1 14 once TRBJ1-4 TRBD1
CASSPRPTSGRGGELFF TGTGCCAGCAGCCCCCGACCGACTAGCGGGAGAGGCGGGGAGCTGTTTTTT TRBV9 17 NA TRBJ2-2 TRBD2
CASSFRGWGTDTQYF TGTGCCAGCAGCTTCAGGGGGTGGGGCACAGATACGCAGTATTTT TRBV5-4 15 NA TRBJ2-3 TRBD1
CAWSGVDRVGNEQFF TGTGCCTGGAGTGGCGTTGACAGGGTGGGCAATGAGCAGTTCTTC TRBV30 15 NA TRBJ2-1 TRBD1
CASSKWGGPTGELFF TGTGCCAGCAGCAAATGGGGAGGTCCCACCGGGGAGCTGTTTTTT TRBV21-1 15 NA TRBJ2-2 NA
CASSFMEEGEAFF TGTGCCAGCAGCTTTATGGAGGAAGGTGAAGCTTTCTTT TRBV11-2 13 NA TRBJ1-1 NA
CASSRSRTGGTEAFF TGTGCCAGCAGCCGTAGCCGGACAGGGGGCACTGAAGCTTTCTTT TRBV3-1/TRBV3-2 15 many TRBJ1-1 TRBD1
CASSLGHSPPNIQYF TGTGCCAGCAGCTTGGGACACTCTCCGCCAAACATTCAGTACTTC TRBV5-6 15 NA TRBJ2-4 NA
CAWRVSGRAEGEQFF TGTGCCTGGAGAGTATCCGGGAGGGCCGAGGGTGAGCAGTTCTTC TRBV30 15 few TRBJ2-1 TRBD2
CASSASREGNTIYF TGTGCCAGCAGCGCCTCCCGTGAGGGAAACACCATATATTTT TRBV5-4 14 NA TRBJ1-3 NA
CASSLAERDRGYTF TGCGCCAGCAGCTTGGCCGAGCGGGATCGGGGCTACACCTTC TRBV5-1 14 few TRBJ1-2 NA
CASSAVDRESQPQHF TGTGCCAGCAGTGCCGTGGACAGGGAGAGTCAGCCCCAGCATTTT TRBV2 15 NA TRBJ1-5 TRBD1
CASSLFPRGSYEQYF TGCGCCAGCAGCCTTTTCCCCAGGGGCTCCTACGAGCAGTACTTC TRBV4-1 15 NA TRBJ2-7 NA
CASRDSFSPGELFF TGTGCCAGCAGGGACAGCTTTTCACCCGGGGAGCTGTTTTTT TRBV2 14 NA TRBJ2-2 NA
CASSVEPRSDEQFF TGTGCCAGCAGCGTAGAGCCTCGAAGCGATGAGCAGTTCTTC TRBV9 14 NA TRBJ2-1 NA
CASSARQGVRGNTEAFF TGTGCCAGCTCAGCCCGACAGGGGGTAAGAGGGAACACTGAAGCTTTCTTT TRBV18 17 NA TRBJ1-1 TRBD1
CASRGGQGYSNQPQHF TGTGCCAGCAGGGGGGGACAGGGGTATAGCAATCAGCCCCAGCATTTT TRBV28 16 NA TRBJ1-5 TRBD1
CASSQDTGGGSYNSPLHF TGCGCCAGCAGCCAAGATACTGGGGGCGGCTCCTATAATTCACCCCTCCACTTT TRBV4-1 18 NA TRBJ1-6 NA
CASSQAGLAGTGETQYF TGTGCCAGCAGCCAAGCTGGACTAGCGGGAACGGGAGAGACCCAGTACTTC TRBV3-1/TRBV3-2 17 few TRBJ2-5 TRBD2
CASSIGRDYGYTF TGTGCCAGTAGTATTGGCCGGGACTATGGCTACACCTTC TRBV19 13 NA TRBJ1-2 NA
CASSYPQRNQPQHF TGTGCCAGCAGTTACCCCCAGCGGAATCAGCCCCAGCATTTT TRBV6-2/TRBV6-3 14 NA TRBJ1-5 NA
CASTRGQGITDTQYF TGTGCCAGCACCAGGGGACAGGGGATCACAGATACGCAGTATTTT TRBV6-5 15 NA TRBJ2-3 TRBD1
CASSRHNNEQFF TGTGCCAGCAGTCGACACAACAATGAGCAGTTCTTC TRBV6-5 12 NA TRBJ2-1 NA
CASSSDPGGQETQYF TGTGCCAGCTCCTCAGATCCTGGAGGGCAAGAGACCCAGTACTTC TRBV5-4 15 NA TRBJ2-5 NA
CASSDTYEQYF TGTGCCAGCAGTGACACCTACGAGCAGTACTTC TRBV2 11 NA TRBJ2-7 NA
CASSLSYRAGELFF TGCGCCAGCAGCTTGTCTTACAGGGCCGGGGAGCTGTTTTTT TRBV5-1 14 NA TRBJ2-2 NA
CASSVPQEGLVEYF TGCGCCAGCAGTGTTCCTCAAGAGGGCCTAGTGGAGTATTTT TRBV10-2 14 NA TRBJ2-3 NA
CASSYSVGAAETQYF TGTGCCAGCAGTTACTCGGTGGGGGCCGCAGAGACCCAGTACTTC TRBV6-5 15 once TRBJ2-5 NA
CASSLAGDTQYF TGTGCCAGCAGCTTAGCGGGAGATACGCAGTATTTT TRBV11-2 12 NA TRBJ2-3 NA
CATTGDRGMDEQYF TGTGCCACAACCGGGGACAGGGGAATGGACGAGCAGTACTTC TRBV10-3 14 NA TRBJ2-7 TRBD1
CASRTGLAGNNEQFF TGTGCCAGCAGGACGGGACTAGCGGGAAACAATGAGCAGTTCTTC TRBV11-1 15 few TRBJ2-1 TRBD2
CASRPGTGLYEQYF TGTGCCAGCAGACCTGGGACAGGTCTCTACGAGCAGTACTTC TRBV7-9 14 NA TRBJ2-7 TRBD1
CATAPKPGQPTVNTGELFF TGTGCCACCGCCCCTAAACCGGGACAGCCAACCGTGAACACCGGGGAGCTGTTTTTT TRBV24-1 19 NA TRBJ2-2 TRBD1
CATSDPDSWDTQYF TGTGCCACCAGTGATCCGGACAGTTGGGATACGCAGTATTTT TRBV24-1 14 NA TRBJ2-3 NA
CASSSFRNQPQHF TGTGCCAGCAGTTCCTTCAGAAATCAGCCCCAGCATTTT TRBV6-1 13 NA TRBJ1-5 NA
CASSLFPAGSYEQYF TGTGCCAGCAGCTTATTCCCAGCGGGAAGCTACGAGCAGTACTTC TRBV5-4 15 NA TRBJ2-7 TRBD2
CASSLGIGYNEQFF TGTGCCAGCAGTTTGGGCATTGGATACAATGAGCAGTTCTTC TRBV27 14 NA TRBJ2-1 NA
CASSFSTSGANTGELFF TGTGCCAGCAGTTTCTCGACTAGCGGGGCAAACACCGGGGAGCTGTTTTTT TRBV27 17 NA TRBJ2-2 TRBD2
CASSPRDLWNTEAFF TGTGCCAGCAGCCCGCGGGACCTTTGGAACACTGAAGCTTTCTTT TRBV11-2 15 NA TRBJ1-1 NA
CASSLGGQSSYNEQFF TGTGCCAGCAGCTTGGGGGGACAGAGCTCCTACAATGAGCAGTTCTTC TRBV5-4 16 NA TRBJ2-1 TRBD1
CATSDLGGSTDTQYF TGTGCCACCAGTGATTTGGGGGGGTCGACAGATACGCAGTATTTT TRBV24-1 15 NA TRBJ2-3 NA
CAWIPQGHLSYEQYF TGTGCCTGGATCCCCCAGGGACATCTATCCTACGAGCAGTACTTC TRBV30 15 NA TRBJ2-7 NA
CASSFQVGVYGYTF TGTGCCAGCAGCTTTCAAGTGGGCGTATATGGCTACACCTTC TRBV7-2 14 once TRBJ1-2 NA
CASSPPVGQKLFF TGTGCCAGCTCACCACCGGTGGGGCAAAAACTGTTTTTT TRBV18 13 NA TRBJ1-4 NA
CATHGSWNTEAFF TGTGCCACACACGGGAGTTGGAACACTGAAGCTTTCTTT TRBV27 13 few TRBJ1-1 NA
CASSIGSVYEQYF TGTGCCAGTAGTATCGGGAGCGTATACGAGCAGTACTTC TRBV19 13 once TRBJ2-7 NA
CASSQQTGVGQPQHF TGTGCCAGCAGCCAACAAACAGGGGTGGGGCAGCCCCAGCATTTT TRBV14 15 once TRBJ1-5 TRBD1
CASSAWTSGSRDEQYF TGTGCCAGCAGCGCGTGGACTAGCGGGAGTCGGGACGAGCAGTACTTC TRBV13 16 NA TRBJ2-7 TRBD2
CASSAGTYSYNEQFF TGCGCCAGCAGCGCGGGGACCTACTCCTACAATGAGCAGTTCTTC TRBV5-1 15 NA TRBJ2-1 NA